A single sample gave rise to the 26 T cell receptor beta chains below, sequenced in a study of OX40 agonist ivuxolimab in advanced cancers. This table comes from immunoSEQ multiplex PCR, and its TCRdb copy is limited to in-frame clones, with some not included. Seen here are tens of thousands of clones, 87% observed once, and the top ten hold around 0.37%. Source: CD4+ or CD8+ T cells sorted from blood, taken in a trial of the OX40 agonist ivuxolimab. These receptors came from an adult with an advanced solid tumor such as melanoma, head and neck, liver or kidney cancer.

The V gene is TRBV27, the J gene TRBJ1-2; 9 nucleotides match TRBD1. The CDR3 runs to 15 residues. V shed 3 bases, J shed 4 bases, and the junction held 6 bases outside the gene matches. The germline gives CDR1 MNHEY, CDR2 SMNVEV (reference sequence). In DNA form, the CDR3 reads TGTGCCAGCAGTTTTACGACAGGGGGATTCTATGGCTACACCTTC. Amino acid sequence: CASSFTTGGFYGYTF.

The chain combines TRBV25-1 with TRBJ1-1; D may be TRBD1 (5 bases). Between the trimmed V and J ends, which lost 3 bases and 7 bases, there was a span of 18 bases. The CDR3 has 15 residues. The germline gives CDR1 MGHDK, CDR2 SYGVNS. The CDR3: CASSELPGQGGEAFF. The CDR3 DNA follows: TGTGCCAGCAGTGAGTTGCCAGGACAAGGTGGTGAAGCTTTCTTT.

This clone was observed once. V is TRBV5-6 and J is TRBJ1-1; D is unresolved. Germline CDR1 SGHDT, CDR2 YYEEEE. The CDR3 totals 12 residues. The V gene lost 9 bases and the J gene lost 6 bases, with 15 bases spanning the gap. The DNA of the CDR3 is TGTGCCACAGCGCGTAGGACCTCTGAAGCTTTCTTT. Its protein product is CATARRTSEAFF. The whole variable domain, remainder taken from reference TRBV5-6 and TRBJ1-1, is DAGVTQSPTHLIKTRGQQVTLRCSPKSGHDTVSWYQQALGQGPQFIFQYYEEEERQRGNFPDRFSGHQFPNYSSELNVNALLLGDSALYLCATARRTSEAFFGQGTRLTVV.

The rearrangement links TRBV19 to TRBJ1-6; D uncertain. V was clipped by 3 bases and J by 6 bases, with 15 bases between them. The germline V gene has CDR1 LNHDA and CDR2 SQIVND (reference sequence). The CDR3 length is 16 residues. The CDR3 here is CASSMAPQVLNSPLHF. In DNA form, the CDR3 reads TGTGCCAGTAGTATGGCCCCTCAAGTCCTTAATTCACCCCTCCACTTT.

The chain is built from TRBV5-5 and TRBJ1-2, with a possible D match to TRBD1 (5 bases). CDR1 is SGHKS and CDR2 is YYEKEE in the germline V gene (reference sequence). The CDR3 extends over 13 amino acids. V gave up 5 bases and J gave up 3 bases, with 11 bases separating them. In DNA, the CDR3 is TGTGCCAGCAGTCGTACGGGGGACTATGGCTACACCTTC. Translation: CASSRTGDYGYTF.

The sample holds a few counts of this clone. The CDR3 DNA follows: TGTGCCAGCAGCTTAGACAGCTATTATAATTCACCCCTCCACTTT. Its protein product is CASSLDSYYNSPLHF. The gene calls are TRBV11-2 and TRBJ1-6; D gene ambiguous. This CDR3 is built from 15 residues. Per the germline V gene, CDR1 is SGHAT and CDR2 is FQNNGV. Between the trimmed V and J ends, which lost 0 bases and 4 bases, there was a span of 7 bases.

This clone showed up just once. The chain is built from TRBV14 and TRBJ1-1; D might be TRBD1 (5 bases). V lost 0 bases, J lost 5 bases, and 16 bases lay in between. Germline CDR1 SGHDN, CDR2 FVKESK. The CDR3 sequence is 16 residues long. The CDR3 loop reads CASSQDWGGIGTEAFF. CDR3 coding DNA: TGTGCCAGCAGCCAAGATTGGGGGGGGATCGGAACTGAAGCTTTCTTT.

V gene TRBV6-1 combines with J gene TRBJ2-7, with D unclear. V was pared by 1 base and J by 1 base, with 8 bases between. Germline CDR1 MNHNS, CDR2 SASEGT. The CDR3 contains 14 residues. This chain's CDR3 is CASSEGAGSYEQYF. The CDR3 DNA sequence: TGTGCCAGCAGTGAAGGGGCAGGATCCTACGAGCAGTACTTC.

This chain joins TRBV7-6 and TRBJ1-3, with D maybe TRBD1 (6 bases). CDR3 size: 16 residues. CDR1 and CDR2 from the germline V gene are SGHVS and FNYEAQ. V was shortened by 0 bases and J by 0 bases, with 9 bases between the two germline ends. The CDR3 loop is CASSLAGQSSGNTIYF. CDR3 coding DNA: TGTGCCAGCAGCTTAGCGGGACAAAGCTCTGGAAACACCATATATTTT.

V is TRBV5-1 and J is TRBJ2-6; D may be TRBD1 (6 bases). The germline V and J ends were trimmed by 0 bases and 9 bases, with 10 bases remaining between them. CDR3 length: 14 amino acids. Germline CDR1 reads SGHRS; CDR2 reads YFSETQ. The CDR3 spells CASSLGGPGNVLTF. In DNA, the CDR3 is TGCGCCAGCAGCTTGGGGGGGCCCGGCAACGTCCTGACTTTC.

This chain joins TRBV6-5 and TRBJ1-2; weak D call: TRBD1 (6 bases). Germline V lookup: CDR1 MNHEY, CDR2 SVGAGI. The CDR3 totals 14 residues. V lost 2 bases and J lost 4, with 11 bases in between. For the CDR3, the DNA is TGTGCCAGCAGTTACGGGGGGCAGCGCTATGGCTACACCTTC. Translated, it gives CASSYGGQRYGYTF.

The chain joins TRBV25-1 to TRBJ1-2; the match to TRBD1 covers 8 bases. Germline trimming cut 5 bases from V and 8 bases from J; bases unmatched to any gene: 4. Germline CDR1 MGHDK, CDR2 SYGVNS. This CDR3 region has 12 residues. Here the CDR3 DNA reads TGTGCCAGCAGTCAGGGGGCCGTCGGCTACACCTTC. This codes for CASSQGAVGYTF.

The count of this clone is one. CDR3 DNA sequence: TGTGCCAGCAGCTTGGAAGTCTATGGCTACACCTTC. This translates into CASSLEVYGYTF. This sequence joins TRBV5-4 and TRBJ1-2; D call uncertain. This CDR3 region has 12 residues. The V and J ends lost 0 bases and 4 bases respectively, with 4 bases between them. CDR1 is SGHNT, CDR2 YYREEE, per germline (reference sequence).

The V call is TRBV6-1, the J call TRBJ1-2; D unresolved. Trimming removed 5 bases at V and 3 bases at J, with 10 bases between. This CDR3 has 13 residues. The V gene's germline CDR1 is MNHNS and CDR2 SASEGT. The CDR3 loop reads CASSPQPYYGYTF. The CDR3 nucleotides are TGTGCCAGCAGTCCCCAGCCATACTATGGCTACACCTTC.

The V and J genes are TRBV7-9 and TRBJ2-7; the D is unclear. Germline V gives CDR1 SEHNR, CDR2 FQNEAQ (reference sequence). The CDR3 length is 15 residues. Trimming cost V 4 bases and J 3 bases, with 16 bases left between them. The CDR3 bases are TGTGCCAGCAGCTCCGATCTTGACAAGTTCTACGAGCAGTACTTC. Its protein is CASSSDLDKFYEQYF.

CDR3 sequence: CASSEKGSTDTQYF. The CDR3 nucleotides read TGTGCCAGCAGTGAAAAAGGTAGCACAGATACGCAGTATTTT. The chain has TRBV6-1 and TRBJ2-3; D is unresolved. The V gene's germline CDR1 is MNHNS and CDR2 SASEGT. V was trimmed by 2 bases and J by 0 bases, leaving 6 bases between them. This CDR3 contains 14 residues.

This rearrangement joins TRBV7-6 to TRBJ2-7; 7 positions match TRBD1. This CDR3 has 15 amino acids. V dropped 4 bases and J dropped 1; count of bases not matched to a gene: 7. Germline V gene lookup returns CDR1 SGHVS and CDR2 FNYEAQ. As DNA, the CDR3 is TGTGCCAGCAGCTCGACAGGGCCATTTTCCTACGAGCAGTACTTC. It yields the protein CASSSTGPFSYEQYF.

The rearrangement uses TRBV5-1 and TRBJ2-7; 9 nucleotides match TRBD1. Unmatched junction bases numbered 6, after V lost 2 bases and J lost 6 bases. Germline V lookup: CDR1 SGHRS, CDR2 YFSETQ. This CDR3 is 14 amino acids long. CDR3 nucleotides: TGCGCCAGCAGCTTCCCGGGACAGGGACGCGAGCAGTACTTC. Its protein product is CASSFPGQGREQYF. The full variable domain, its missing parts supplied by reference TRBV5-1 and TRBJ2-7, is KAGVTQTPRYLIKTRGQQVTLSCSPISGHRSVSWYQQTPGQGLQFLFEYFSETQRNKGNFPGRFSGRQFSNSRSEMNVSTLELGDSALYLCASSFPGQGREQYFGPGTRLTVT.

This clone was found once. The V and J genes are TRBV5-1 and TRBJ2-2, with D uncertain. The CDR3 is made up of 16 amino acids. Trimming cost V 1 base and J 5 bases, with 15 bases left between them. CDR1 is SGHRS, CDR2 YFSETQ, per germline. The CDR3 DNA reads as TGCGCCAGCAGCTTGTACGGCCCTTGGGATACCGGGGAGCTGTTTTTT. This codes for CASSLYGPWDTGELFF.

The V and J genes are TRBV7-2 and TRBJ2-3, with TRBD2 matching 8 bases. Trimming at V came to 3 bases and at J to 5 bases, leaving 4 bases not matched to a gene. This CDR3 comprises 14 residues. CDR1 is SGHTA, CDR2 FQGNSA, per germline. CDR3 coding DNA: TGTGCCAGCAGCTTCGGGGGGGTAGTAGATACGCAGTATTTT. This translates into CASSFGGVVDTQYF.

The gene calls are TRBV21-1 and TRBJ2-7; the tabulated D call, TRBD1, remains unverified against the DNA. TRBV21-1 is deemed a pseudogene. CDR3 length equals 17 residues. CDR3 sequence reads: CASSKSSDRKSSYEQYF. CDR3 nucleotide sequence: TGTGCCAGCAGCAAAAGTTCGGACAGGAAGAGCTCCTACGAGCAGTACTTC.

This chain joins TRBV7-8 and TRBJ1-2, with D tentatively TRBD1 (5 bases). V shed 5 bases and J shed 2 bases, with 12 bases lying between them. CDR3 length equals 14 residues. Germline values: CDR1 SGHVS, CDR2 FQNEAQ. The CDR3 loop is CASSLPTANYGYTF. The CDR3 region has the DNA TGTGCCAGCAGCCTGCCGACAGCAAACTATGGCTACACCTTC.

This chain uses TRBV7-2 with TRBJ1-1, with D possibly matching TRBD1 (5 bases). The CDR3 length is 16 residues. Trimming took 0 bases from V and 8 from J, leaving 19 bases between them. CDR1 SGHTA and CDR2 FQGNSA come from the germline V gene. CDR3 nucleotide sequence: TGTGCCAGCAGCTTAGCGCTCTGGGCAGGGCCAAGGGAAGCTTTCTTT. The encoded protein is CASSLALWAGPREAFF. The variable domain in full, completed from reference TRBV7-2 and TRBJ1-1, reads GAGVSQSPSNKVTEKGKDVELRCDPISGHTALYWYRQSLGQGLEFLIYFQGNSAPDKSGLPSDRFSAERTGGSVSTLTIQRTQQEDSAVYLCASSLALWAGPREAFFGQGTRLTVV.

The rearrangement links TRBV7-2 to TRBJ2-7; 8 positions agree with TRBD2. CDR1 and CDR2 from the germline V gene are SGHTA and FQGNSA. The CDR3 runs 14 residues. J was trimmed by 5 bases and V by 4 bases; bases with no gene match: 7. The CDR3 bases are TGTGCCAGCAGCTCCTACCTGACTAGCGACGAGCAGTACTTC. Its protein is CASSSYLTSDEQYF.

CDR3 nucleotides: TGTGCCAGCAGCCCGCAGGGGATTGGGTACGAGCAGTACTTC. Translation: CASSPQGIGYEQYF. The chain uses TRBV14 and TRBJ2-7; weak D call: TRBD1 (6 bases). Germline CDR1 is SGHDN and CDR2 is FVKESK. The V end lost 4 bases, the J end lost 4 bases, and 14 bases lay between the germline ends. The CDR3 length is 14 residues.

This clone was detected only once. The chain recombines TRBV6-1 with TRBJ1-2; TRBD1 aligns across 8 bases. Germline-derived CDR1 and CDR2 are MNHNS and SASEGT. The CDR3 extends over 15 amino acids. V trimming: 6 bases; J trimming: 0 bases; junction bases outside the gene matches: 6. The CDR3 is CASRRDRWANYGYTF. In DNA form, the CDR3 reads TGTGCCAGCAGACGGGACAGGTGGGCTAACTATGGCTACACCTTC.